The next 15 T cell receptor beta chains were all read from a single sample in a study of control samples from healthy donors and cancer patients. TCRdb's copy holds only in-frame clones and misses some; the assay was immunoSEQ multiplex PCR. The sample carries fewer than 250,000 clones, around 93% recorded once. The sample was blood. The receptors were sampled from a man aged 30 to 39 in good health.

The V gene is TRBV30, the J gene TRBJ1-5, with TRBD1 as a possible D gene (6 bases). Germline V gives CDR1 GTSNPN, CDR2 SVGIG (reference sequence). This CDR3 has 13 residues. V gave up 0 bases and J gave up 7 bases, with 10 bases separating them. The CDR3 spells CAWSVLGGQPQHF. The CDR3, as DNA: TGTGCCTGGAGTGTTTTAGGGGGACAGCCCCAGCATTTT.

The chain joins TRBV10-3 to TRBJ2-2, with 7 bases matching TRBD1. CDR3 size: 13 residues. V dropped 7 bases and J dropped 2; count of bases not matched to a gene: 1. Germline CDR1 is ENHRY and CDR2 is SYGVKD. The CDR3 sequence is CAINRGNTGELFF. CDR3 coding DNA: TGTGCCATCAACAGGGGAAACACCGGGGAGCTGTTTTTT.

This clone was detected only once. V gene TRBV7-9 combines with J gene TRBJ1-2; D unclear. The CDR3 is made up of 12 amino acids. Germline values: CDR1 SEHNR, CDR2 FQNEAQ (reference sequence). Trimming stripped 5 bases from V and 2 bases from J, with 6 bases between. The DNA for the CDR3 is TGTGCCAGCAGCCGAGACAACTATGGCTACACCTTC. Its translation is CASSRDNYGYTF. The whole variable domain, remainder taken from reference TRBV7-9 and TRBJ1-2, is DTGVSQNPRHKITKRGQNVTFRCDPISEHNRLYWYRQTLGQGPEFLTYFQNEAQLEKSRLLSDRFSAERPKGSFSTLEIQRTEQGDSAMYLCASSRDNYGYTFGSGTRLTVV.

This clone was seen a few times. Other DNA sequences within the sample encode an identical CDR3. The gene calls are TRBV10-2 and TRBJ2-7; D gene ambiguous. Per the germline V gene, CDR1 is WSHSY and CDR2 is SAAADI. This CDR3 has 11 amino acids. V gave up 2 bases and J gave up 3 bases, with 2 bases separating them. The DNA of the CDR3 is TGCGCCAGCAGTGAGGGCTACGAGCAGTACTTC. It codes for CASSEGYEQYF.

The chain combines TRBV3-1 (or the pseudogene TRBV3-2) with TRBJ2-1; 8 bases line up with TRBD2. This CDR3 has 20 residues. Per germline, CDR1 LGHDT and CDR2 YNNKEL (reference sequence). Trimming removed 5 bases from V and 0 bases from J; junction bases left unmatched: 18. The CDR3 coding sequence is TGTGCCAGCAGCTCCCGACTAGCGAAGAGACTCCCCAGCTCCTACAATGAGCAGTTCTTC. Translation: CASSSRLAKRLPSSYNEQFF.

The CDR3 DNA follows: TGTGCCAGCAGTGAAGCGGTCCTTGCGGGCCAGCAGTTCTTC. It specifies CASSEAVLAGQQFF. V and J are TRBV2 and TRBJ2-1; TRBD2 is a possible D gene (5 bases). The CDR3 runs to 14 residues. V lost 0 bases to trimming and J lost 11 bases, with 14 bases between them. Per germline, CDR1 SNHLY and CDR2 FYNNEI.

The chain uses TRBV4-1 and TRBJ1-1; the D gene is possibly TRBD1 (5 bases). The germline CDR1 and CDR2 sequences are MGHRA and YSYEKL. With 0 bases removed from V and 4 bases from J, the gap between germline ends came to 15 bases. The CDR3 is 16 amino acids. CDR3 protein: CASSQDPTGVSTEAFF. The CDR3 nucleotides are TGCGCCAGCAGCCAAGACCCCACGGGGGTGAGCACTGAAGCTTTCTTT.

V gene TRBV5-1 combines with J gene TRBJ2-3; D gene uncertain. V gave up 1 base and J gave up 1 base, with 7 bases separating them. The CDR3 has 14 residues. Germline lookup yields CDR1 SGHRS and CDR2 YFSETQ. CDR3 loop: CASSLSVGTDTQYF. CDR3 bases: TGCGCCAGCAGCTTGTCGGTTGGCACAGATACGCAGTATTTT.

The V call is TRBV12-5, the J call TRBJ2-3; D not certain. CDR1 is LGHNT and CDR2 is FRNRAP in the germline V gene. This CDR3 contains 14 residues. Trimming took 2 bases from V and 0 from J, leaving 6 bases between them. In DNA, the CDR3 is TGTGCTAGTGGTTTGACCCAAAGCACAGATACGCAGTATTTT. Its translation is CASGLTQSTDTQYF.

The chain employs TRBV6-6 and TRBJ1-1; perhaps TRBD1 as D (6 bases). The CDR3 totals 14 residues. V was pared by 6 bases and J by 1 base, with 12 bases between. Germline CDR1 and CDR2: MNHNY and SVGAGI (reference sequence). The CDR3 sequence: CASRNDRTNTEAFF. The DNA of the CDR3 is TGTGCCAGCAGAAACGACAGGACGAACACTGAAGCTTTCTTT.

The rearrangement uses TRBV11-2 and TRBJ1-2; no clear D. The CDR3 totals 12 residues. The germline V gene encodes CDR1 SGHAT and CDR2 FQNNGV. V lost 0 bases and J lost 8, with 7 bases in between. The CDR3 region is CASSLDFGGYTF. DNA of the CDR3: TGTGCCAGCAGCTTAGATTTTGGGGGCTACACCTTC.

The chain carries TRBV9 and TRBJ2-7; no clear D gene. The V end lost 0 bases, the J end lost 5 bases, and 6 bases lay between the germline ends. The V gene's germline CDR1 is SGDLS and CDR2 YYNGEE. This CDR3 has 12 amino acids. Written as DNA, the CDR3 is TGTGCCAGCAGCGTAGGTTTCCACGAGCAGTACTTC. This gives the protein CASSVGFHEQYF.

J is TRBJ1-1 and V is TRBV7-2; maybe TRBD1 (5 bases). V lost 2 bases, J lost 8 bases, and 9 bases lay in between. The CDR3 totals 12 residues. Germline lookup yields CDR1 SGHTA and CDR2 FQGNSA. CDR3 nucleotides: TGTGCCAGCAGCTTACCGGGACTGGAAGCTTTCTTT. Protein: CASSLPGLEAFF.

This rearrangement joins TRBV5-6 to TRBJ2-1; the D is unclear. The CDR3 length is 11 residues. Trimming took off 2 bases at V and 12 bases at J, with 9 bases between the two ends. In germline, CDR1 is SGHDT, CDR2 YYEEEE. The CDR3 sequence: CASSFDSRQFF. The DNA of the CDR3 is TGTGCCAGCAGCTTCGACTCGCGGCAGTTCTTC.

The chain is built from TRBV7-9 and TRBJ2-7; D is perhaps TRBD1 or TRBD2 (6 bases each). Germline values: CDR1 SEHNR, CDR2 FQNEAQ (reference sequence). The CDR3 has 17 residues. The V and J ends lost 5 bases and 4 bases respectively, with 24 bases between them. CDR3 region: CASSPPSRDKTSYEQYF. CDR3 coding DNA: TGTGCCAGCAGCCCACCCTCGCGGGACAAAACTTCATACGAGCAGTACTTC.